This passage covers 24 T cell receptor beta chains from one sample sequenced in a study of blood T cell repertoires in COVID-19. TCRdb's copy holds only in-frame clones and misses some; the assay was immunoSEQ multiplex PCR. This table has 250,000 to 350,000 clones, about 85% appearing once. The sequencing sample was made of PBMCs or T cells enriched from blood (not recorded which). These receptors were obtained from a woman between 50 and 59 years old who had recovered from COVID-19.

The sample holds one count of this clone. V and J are TRBV24-1 and TRBJ2-5; 11 bases fit TRBD1. This CDR3 has 16 residues. Per the germline V gene, CDR1 is KGHDR and CDR2 is SFDVKD. V lost 4 bases, J lost 2 bases, and 5 bases stayed unmatched. The CDR3: CATSDAGTGGQETQYF. The CDR3 DNA sequence: TGTGCCACCAGTGACGCCGGGACAGGGGGGCAAGAGACCCAGTACTTC.

The V gene is TRBV7-2, the J gene TRBJ2-5; perhaps TRBD2 as D (5 bases). The CDR3 covers 13 residues. Germline-derived CDR1 and CDR2 are SGHTA and FQGNSA. The V end lost 3 bases, the J end lost 5 bases, and 10 bases lay between the germline ends. CDR3 sequence reads: CASSLDRGETQYF. The CDR3 DNA is TGTGCCAGCAGCTTGGACCGCGGGGAGACCCAGTACTTC.

The chain carries TRBV29-1 and TRBJ2-7; 9 nucleotides line up with TRBD1. J lost 5 bases, V lost 5 bases, and 4 bases had no gene match. CDR3 length: 12 residues. Germline values: CDR1 SQVTM, CDR2 ANQGSEA. CDR3 protein: CSVRDRVDEQYF. CDR3 bases: TGCAGCGTTCGGGACAGGGTCGACGAGCAGTACTTC.

The chain links TRBV3-1 (or the pseudogene TRBV3-2) to TRBJ2-1; D gene unclear. This CDR3 spans 13 amino acids. The germline V gene encodes CDR1 LGHDT and CDR2 YNNKEL (reference sequence). Deletions cut 4 bases from V and 7 bases from J, with 11 bases between. The chain's CDR3 is CASSLQTVNEQFF. The DNA for the CDR3 is TGTGCCAGCAGCCTCCAAACAGTGAATGAGCAGTTCTTC.

The chain has TRBV24-1 and TRBJ2-1; D possibly corresponds to TRBD1 (6 bases). The ends were cut back, 4 bases at V and 0 bases at J, with 9 bases in the middle. The length of the CDR3 is 15 residues. The germline V gene encodes CDR1 KGHDR and CDR2 SFDVKD. The CDR3 sequence: CATSDTGISYNEQFF. CDR3 sequence (DNA): TGTGCCACCAGTGACACAGGGATCTCCTACAATGAGCAGTTCTTC.

This chain joins TRBV19 and TRBJ1-2; TRBD1 is a possible D gene (6 bases). Trimming took off 10 bases at V and 3 bases at J, with 9 bases between the two ends. The length of the CDR3 is 11 residues. Germline V lookup: CDR1 LNHDA, CDR2 SQIVND (reference sequence). CDR3 nucleotide sequence: TGTGCCACCACAGGGTACTATGGCTACACCTTC. Translating it yields CATTGYYGYTF.

V usage is TRBV7-2 and J usage is TRBJ2-7; 11 bases match TRBD1. Germline-derived CDR1 and CDR2 are SGHTA and FQGNSA. Unmatched junction bases numbered 6, after V lost 4 bases and J lost 4 bases. CDR3 length: 15 amino acids. The CDR3 nucleotides read TGTGCCAGCAGCTACAGGACAGGGGGCGATTACGAGCAGTACTTC. Encoded protein: CASSYRTGGDYEQYF.

The chain carries TRBV30 and TRBJ2-7, with a tentative D call TRBD1 (5 bases). The CDR3 is 15 amino acids. Trimming removed 2 bases from V and 0 bases from J, with 14 bases in between. Germline V lookup: CDR1 GTSNPN, CDR2 SVGIG (reference sequence). CDR3 sequence: CAWSKGLAISYEQYF. In nucleotides, the CDR3 is TGTGCCTGGAGTAAGGGGTTAGCAATCTCCTACGAGCAGTACTTC.

V usage is TRBV27 and J usage is TRBJ2-7; TRBD2 matches 10 bases. J gave up 3 bases and V 3 bases, and 5 bases lay outside the gene matches. CDR1 and CDR2 from the germline V gene are MNHEY and SMNVEV (reference sequence). The CDR3 runs to 15 residues. The DNA for the CDR3 is TGTGCCAGCAGTTTCGTAGCGGGAGGATTCTACGAGCAGTACTTC. Translated, it gives CASSFVAGGFYEQYF.

The chain joins TRBV5-1 to TRBJ1-1; maybe TRBD1 (6 bases). Trimming left V 0 bases short and J 5 bases short, with 17 bases between. The V gene's germline CDR1 is SGHRS and CDR2 YFSETQ. This CDR3 contains 16 residues. The chain's CDR3 is CASSLVVGRGNTEAFF. The CDR3 DNA reads TGCGCCAGCAGCTTGGTCGTCGGCAGGGGCAATACTGAAGCTTTCTTT.

This clone appeared once. The gene calls are TRBV7-8 and TRBJ1-5; TRBD1 aligns across 10 bases. V lost 2 bases and J lost 2; bases outside the gene matches: 12. The germline CDR1 and CDR2 sequences are SGHVS and FQNEAQ. CDR3 size: 19 residues. The chain's CDR3 is CASSLNWDRGKVGNQPQHF. The CDR3 DNA sequence: TGTGCCAGCAGCTTAAACTGGGACAGGGGTAAGGTAGGCAATCAGCCCCAGCATTTT. Variable domain in full (rest from reference TRBV7-8 and TRBJ1-5): GAGVSQSPRYKVAKRGQDVALRCDPISGHVSLFWYQQALGQGPEFLTYFQNEAQLDKSGLPSDRFFAERPEGSVSTLKIQRTQQEDSAVYLCASSLNWDRGKVGNQPQHFGDGTRLSIL.

This chain joins TRBV25-1 and TRBJ1-6; 8 nucleotides align to TRBD1. After removal of 4 bases from V and 5 bases from J, the junction contained 1 base not matched to a gene. The CDR3 is 14 residues long. The germline CDR1 and CDR2 sequences are MGHDK and SYGVNS. The CDR3 sequence is CASSGDRNNSPLHF. For the CDR3, the DNA is TGTGCCAGCAGTGGGGACAGGAATAATTCACCCCTCCACTTT.

This rearrangement joins TRBV28 to TRBJ1-4; no clear D. Deletions cut 2 bases from V and 2 bases from J, with 9 bases between. This CDR3 is built from 15 residues. CDR1 and CDR2 (germline): MDHEN, SYDVKM. The CDR3 is CASSLVRTTNEKLFF. In DNA form, the CDR3 reads TGTGCCAGCAGTTTAGTGAGGACTACTAATGAAAAACTGTTTTTT.

The V and J genes are TRBV19 and TRBJ1-5; 7 bases fit TRBD1. The CDR3 sequence is 16 residues long. With 5 bases clipped from V and 0 bases from J, the junction kept 7 bases outside the gene matches. Per germline, CDR1 LNHDA and CDR2 SQIVND (reference sequence). CDR3 loop: CASSPQTGNSNQPQHF. CDR3 coding DNA: TGTGCCAGTAGTCCCCAGACAGGGAATAGCAATCAGCCCCAGCATTTT. The whole variable domain, remainder taken from reference TRBV19 and TRBJ1-5, is DGGITQSPKYLFRKEGQNVTLSCEQNLNHDAMYWYRQDPGQGLRLIYYSQIVNDFQKGDIAEGYSVSREKKESFPLTVTSAQKNPTAFYLCASSPQTGNSNQPQHFGDGTRLSIL.

The chain combines TRBV9 with TRBJ2-3; 10 positions match TRBD1. The length of the CDR3 is 15 residues. Germline CDR1 reads SGDLS; CDR2 reads YYNGEE. The V gene end was trimmed by 4 bases and the J gene end by 3 bases; junction bases not matched to a gene: 5. This CDR3 reads CASSPGQGMTDTQYF. The CDR3 DNA sequence: TGTGCCAGCAGCCCGGGACAGGGGATGACAGATACGCAGTATTTT. The full variable domain, rest sourced from reference TRBV9 and TRBJ2-3, is DSGVTQTPKHLITATGQRVTLRCSPRSGDLSVYWYQQSLDQGLQFLIQYYNGEERAKGNILERFSAQQFPDLHSELNLSSLELGDSALYFCASSPGQGMTDTQYFGPGTRLTVL.

The chain combines TRBV7-3 with TRBJ2-7; TRBD1 matches 8 bases. Germline V CDR1 and CDR2: SGHTA, FQGTGA. The trim removed 5 bases at V and 6 bases at J, leaving 9 bases unmatched. The CDR3 extends over 14 amino acids. DNA for the CDR3: TGTGCCAGCAGCCCGGACAGGGATCGAATCGAGCAGTACTTC. The encoded protein is CASSPDRDRIEQYF.

Written as DNA, the CDR3 is TGTGCCAGCAGTTTCCACTCGACTAACTATGGCTACACCTTC. Translated: CASSFHSTNYGYTF. The chain links TRBV6-5 to TRBJ1-2, with D unresolved. There are 14 residues in the CDR3. The germline CDR1 and CDR2 sequences are MNHEY and SVGAGI. V was shortened by 4 bases and J by 0 bases, with 9 bases between the two germline ends.

This clone was observed once. The J gene is TRBJ1-5, the V gene TRBV24-1, with D possibly being TRBD1 (5 bases). Germline-derived CDR1 and CDR2 are KGHDR and SFDVKD. The CDR3 spans 17 residues. Deletions cut 3 bases from V and 2 bases from J, with 16 bases between. CDR3 amino acids: CATSDPPTTAGNQPQHF. The CDR3 bases are TGTGCCACCAGTGATCCCCCCACGACAGCCGGCAATCAGCCCCAGCATTTT.

The rearrangement joins TRBV18 to TRBJ1-5, with 9 nucleotides matching TRBD1. V lost 6 bases and J lost 3; bases outside the gene matches: 12. Germline V gives CDR1 KGHSH, CDR2 LQKENI. This CDR3 is built from 17 residues. The CDR3 DNA reads as TGTGCCAGCTCTCGGACAGGGGTGGAGGCTATCAATCAGCCCCAGCATTTT. This sequence encodes CASSRTGVEAINQPQHF. The full variable domain, with the rest looked up from reference TRBV18 and TRBJ1-5, is NAGVMQNPRHLVRRRGQEARLRCSPMKGHSHVYWYRQLPEEGLKFMVYLQKENIIDESGMPKERFSAEFPKEGPSILRIQQVVRGDSAAYFCASSRTGVEAINQPQHFGDGTRLSIL.

The chain combines TRBV7-8 with TRBJ2-5; weak D call: TRBD2 (6 bases). The germline gives CDR1 SGHVS, CDR2 FQNEAQ. CDR3 length equals 15 residues. Trimming stripped 1 base from V and 7 bases from J, with 16 bases between. CDR3 DNA sequence: TGTGCCAGCAGCTTAGGACTCCGGGGGTCGGGGACCCAGTACTTC. Translating gives CASSLGLRGSGTQYF.

V usage is TRBV11-2 and J usage is TRBJ2-5, with unresolved D. The germline V gene encodes CDR1 SGHAT and CDR2 FQNNGV. V dropped 6 bases and J dropped 5 bases, with 10 bases sitting between them. CDR3 length equals 12 residues. Written as DNA, the CDR3 is TGTGCCAGCAGTGAAACTTGGGAGACCCAGTACTTC. This sequence encodes CASSETWETQYF.

The chain couples TRBV12-5 to TRBJ2-2; perhaps TRBD2 as D (5 bases). Trimming took off 6 bases at V and 2 bases at J, with 19 bases between the two ends. CDR1 is LGHNT, CDR2 FRNRAP, per germline. There are 17 residues in the CDR3. The DNA of the CDR3 is TGTGCTAGTGGAGCCCTCCTCACTAGTATCAACACCGGGGAGCTGTTTTTT. This translates into CASGALLTSINTGELFF. The variable domain in full, completed from reference TRBV12-5 and TRBJ2-2, reads DARVTQTPRHKVTEMGQEVTMRCQPILGHNTVFWYRQTMMQGLELLAYFRNRAPLDDSGMPKDRFSAEMPDATLATLKIQPSEPRDSAVYFCASGALLTSINTGELFFGEGSRLTVL.

This clone appeared a few times. The V call is TRBV28, the J call TRBJ2-2; no firm D call. Germline CDR1 is MDHEN and CDR2 is SYDVKM. Trimming stripped 2 bases from V and 2 bases from J, with 3 bases between. The CDR3 covers 13 residues. The CDR3 loop is CASSLTNTGELFF. The CDR3 region has the DNA TGTGCCAGCAGTTTAACTAACACCGGGGAGCTGTTTTTT.

The J gene is TRBJ1-6, the V gene TRBV7-8; D gene uncertain. Trimming took 3 bases from V and 8 from J, leaving 11 bases between them. The CDR3 contains 14 residues. CDR1 is SGHVS and CDR2 is FQNEAQ in the germline V gene. The DNA of the CDR3 is TGTGCCAGCAGCTTGGCAGGCCTTGATTCACCCCTCCACTTT. As protein: CASSLAGLDSPLHF.